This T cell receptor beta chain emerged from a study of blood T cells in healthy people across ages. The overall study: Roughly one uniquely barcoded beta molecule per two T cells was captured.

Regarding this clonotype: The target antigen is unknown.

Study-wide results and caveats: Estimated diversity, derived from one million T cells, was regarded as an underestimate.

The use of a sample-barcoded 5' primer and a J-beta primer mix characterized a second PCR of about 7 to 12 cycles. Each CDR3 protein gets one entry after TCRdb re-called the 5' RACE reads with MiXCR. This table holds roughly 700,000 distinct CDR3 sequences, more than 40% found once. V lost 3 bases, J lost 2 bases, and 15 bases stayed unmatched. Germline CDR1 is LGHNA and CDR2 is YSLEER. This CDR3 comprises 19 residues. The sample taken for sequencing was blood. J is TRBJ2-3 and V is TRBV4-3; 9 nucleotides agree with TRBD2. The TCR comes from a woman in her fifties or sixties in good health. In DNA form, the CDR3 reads TGCGCCAGCAGCCAGGCCTGGGGGGGCGGGAGGGTTATCACAGATACGCAGTATTTT. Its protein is CASSQAWGGGRVITDTQYF.